The present entry profiles one T cell receptor (beta chain) with its context. Antigen unknown. Assay: immunoSEQ multiplex PCR; the TCRdb copy retains only in-frame clones and omits some. Here the sample spans under 55,000 clones, 91% being singletons. These data belong to a study of a mutant IDH1 vaccine in newly diagnosed glioma. Study overall: Patients were started on vaccination 4-6 weeks after radiotherapy alone, or with temozolomide cycles. Patients' prior therapy spanned radiotherapy, temozolomide, or both; most underwent both.

Time point specified: week 11, during vaccination. Vaccination comprised doses that each held 300 ug of mutant IDH1 20-mer peptide, plus topical imiquimod. The CDR3 is made up of 16 amino acids. Deletions cut 0 bases from V and 6 bases from J, with 16 bases between. Germline V gives CDR1 SGHTS, CDR2 YDEGEE. V gene TRBV5-8 combines with J gene TRBJ2-1; D is perhaps TRBD1 (5 bases). The receptor's source is a man between 50 and 59 years old with glioma. Here the sequenced sample was PBMCs, taken from a glioma patient whose treatment included an IDH1 peptide vaccine. The CDR3 DNA is TGTGCCAGCAGCTTGGGGCAGGGTCAGCGAACCAATGAGCAGTTCTTC. Translating it yields CASSLGQGQRTNEQFF. The full variable domain, in which reference TRBV5-8 and TRBJ2-1 provide the parts outside the CDR3, is EAGVTQSPTHLIKTRGQQATLRCSPISGHTSVYWYQQALGLGLQFLLWYDEGEERNRGNFPPRFSGRQFPNYSSELNVNALELEDSALYLCASSLGQGQRTNEQFFGPGTRLTVL.